Presented here are 3 T cell receptor beta chains from one specimen sequenced in a study of T cell repertoires in aging, cancer and after chemotherapy. The template was genomic DNA from peripheral blood, not RNA. A mixed TRB-A/B primer pool amplified rearranged TRB by multiplex touch-down PCR. TCRdb re-called the multiplex PCR reads with MiXCR, one entry per CDR3 protein. The table records 9,500 or so distinct CDR3 sequences, 30% to 40% of them present only once. The specimen was blood. The receptors come from a human donor in good health.

This clonotype turned up a few times. The chain's CDR3 is CASRFRGTMTDTQYF. As DNA, the CDR3 is TGTGCCAGTAGGTTTCGGGGGACGATGACAGATACGCAGTATTTT. V is TRBV19 and J is TRBJ2-3; tentative D call: TRBD2 (6 bases). Germline V gives CDR1 LNHDA, CDR2 SQIVND (reference sequence). The length of the CDR3 is 15 residues. V was cut by 6 bases and J by 3 bases, with 16 bases left in between.

This clonotype is judged medium-sized. The chain is built from TRBV11-3 and TRBJ2-5; D might be TRBD2 (6 bases). Per the germline V gene, CDR1 is SGHNT and CDR2 is YENEEA. Deletions cut 1 base from V and 1 base from J, with 7 bases between. The CDR3 covers 14 residues. CDR3 amino acids: CASSLGGAQETQYF. Here the CDR3 DNA reads TGTGCCAGCAGCTTAGGCGGGGCCCAAGAGACCCAGTACTTC.

The chain recombines TRBV6-5 with TRBJ2-6; TRBD1 agrees at 10 bases. Trimming at V came to 5 bases and at J to 12 bases, leaving 7 bases not matched to a gene. Germline V gene sequence: CDR1 MNHEY, CDR2 SVGAGI. The CDR3 covers 14 residues. The CDR3 reads CASSVGQGLGVLTF. CDR3 bases: TGTGCCAGCAGTGTGGGACAGGGGCTCGGCGTCCTGACTTTC.